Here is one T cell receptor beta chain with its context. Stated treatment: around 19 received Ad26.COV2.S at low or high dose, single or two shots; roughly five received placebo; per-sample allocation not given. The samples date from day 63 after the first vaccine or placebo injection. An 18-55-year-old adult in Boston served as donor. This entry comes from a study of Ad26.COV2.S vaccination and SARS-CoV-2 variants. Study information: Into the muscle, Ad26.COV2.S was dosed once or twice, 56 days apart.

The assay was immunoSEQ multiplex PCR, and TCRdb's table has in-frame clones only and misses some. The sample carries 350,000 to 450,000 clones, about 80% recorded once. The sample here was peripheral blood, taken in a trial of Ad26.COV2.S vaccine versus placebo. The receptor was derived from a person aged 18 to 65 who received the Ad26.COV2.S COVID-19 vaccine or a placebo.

This CDR3 reads CASSLGLSNEQFF. CDR3 bases: TGTGCCAGCAGCTTGGGATTGTCCAATGAGCAGTTCTTC. This chain links TRBV11-2 with TRBJ2-1; D remains unclear. This CDR3 spans 13 amino acids. Germline loops: CDR1 SGHAT, CDR2 FQNNGV. Trimming stripped 3 bases from V and 6 bases from J, with 9 bases between.